This T cell receptor (beta chain) was recorded in a study of blood T cell repertoires in COVID-19 (dated by TCRdb to the early 2020s). The study in broad terms: The collaborator samples originated in the United States, Italy and Spain and spanned the acute and convalescent phases of COVID-19. The prospective study material was composed of cDNA or gDNA derived from T cells, B-cell-depleted T cells, or PBMCs. The dataset comprised deeply sampled blood TCRbeta repertoires from subjects exposed to, actively infected with, or recovered from COVID-19. The samples were drawn from two sources: the first 160 participants of the ongoing ImmuneRACE study, and 1,200 or so subjects contributed by 6 global collaborators. Sample metadata almost always included a de-identified subject ID, COVID-19 status, age in years and sex. The repertoires were released in a freely available public database intended as a resource for research on the immune response to SARS-CoV-2. Where available, HLA class I and class II types were obtained from metadata supplied by the sample provider rather than from assay-based typing.

The immunoSEQ Assay, a bias-controlled multiplex PCR, was used to amplify TCRbeta CDR3 regions from genomic DNA. The original pipeline was this. Within the assay, amplification of reference gene primers was used to estimate how many nucleated cells each sample contained. To quantify the absolute abundance of each unique TCRbeta CDR3 rearrangement, sequence reads were collapsed and filtered. For each sample, productive Simpson clonality was calculated as the square root of Simpson's diversity index over productive rearrangements. Entries here come from immuneACCESS through TCRdb and include only in-frame sequences with V and J called. Some clones fail to appear in such tables; in the studies checked, an unresolved V gene covers under half of the shortfall, and the cause of the remainder is unknown. V and J calls and clone size follow that table, whereas D and trimming were derived from the DNA. This sample lists 200,000 to 250,000 clones; under 90% were detected once. The ten top clones hold around 6% of the sample.

As regards this clone: There is no known antigen for this receptor. No base qualities exist here, and no much larger clone lies one base off it.

The research as a whole found: The quantity of clinical and demographic metadata differed by source and by participant and was supplied without curation.

Taken from the germline V gene (reference sequence), the CDR1 and CDR2 loops are LGHDT and YNNKEL. The CDR3 runs 14 amino acids, cysteine and phenylalanine included. CDR3 DNA is the only sequence kept; it has 42 bases, read in frame from the first base. Trimming removed 4 bases from V and 3 bases from J, leaving 10 bases between the germline ends. Samples from volunteer blood donors who had recovered from COVID-19 were contributed by a second Seattle source. The collaborating institutions used their own protocols to collect whole blood in K2EDTA tubes. Collaborator samples were shipped for TCRbeta analysis as frozen whole blood, isolated PBMCs, or DNA extracted from either sample type.

Sequencing was done on a sample of peripheral blood. The rearrangement combines TRBV3-1 (or the pseudogene TRBV3-2) with TRBJ2-4, with a weak D call of TRBD2 (6 bases match). The source is a man aged 60 to 75 who had recovered from COVID-19. The bases are TGTGCCAGCAGCCGCCAGGGAGGCAAAAACATTCAGTACTTC. Its coded protein is CASSRQGGKNIQYF.